The 20 T cell receptor beta chains below come from one sample, sequenced in a study of cytomegalovirus exposure and HLA in healthy donors. 13 Jbeta primers and 60 Vbeta primers were used for the PCR. Data came from immunoSEQ multiplex PCR; TCRdb stores just in-frame clones and leaves some out. The profile shows about 160,000 clones, roughly 80% of them singletons. The sample taken for sequencing was PBMCs. The origin of the receptors is a man aged 50 to 59 in good health and CMV-seropositive.

This clone appeared a few times. This rearrangement joins TRBV4-1 to TRBJ2-1; TRBD2 agrees at 11 bases. V lost 1 base to trimming and J lost 4 bases; unmatched junction nucleotides: 9. Looked up from germline, CDR1 is MGHRA and CDR2 is YSYEKL. The CDR3 extends over 18 amino acids. Here the CDR3 DNA reads TGCGCCAGCAGCCAAGGCCCCTGGACTAGCGGGCTATACAATGAGCAGTTCTTC. It translates to CASSQGPWTSGLYNEQFF.

This clone has more than one count but fewer than ten. This sequence joins TRBV28 and TRBJ1-1; D is possibly TRBD1 (5 bases). The CDR3 spans 13 residues. Per the germline V gene, CDR1 is MDHEN and CDR2 is SYDVKM. V lost 6 bases and J lost 7, with 15 bases in between. In nucleotides, the CDR3 is TGTGCCAGCAGCCCTACTCAGGGTGGTGAAGCTTTCTTT. Its translation is CASSPTQGGEAFF.

Points on this clone: Other DNA sequences in the same sample also yield this CDR3. The V gene is TRBV4-1, the J gene TRBJ2-5; 9 nucleotides agree with TRBD2. The J segment lost 5 bases and the V segment lost 1 base, leaving 14 bases of the junction unmatched. Germline V CDR1 and CDR2: MGHRA, YSYEKL. The CDR3 spans 18 residues. The CDR3 nucleotides are TGCGCCAGCAGCCAAGGACTGGCGGGAGGGCCGATTTATGAGACCCAGTACTTC. Translated: CASSQGLAGGPIYETQYF.

This clone has just a few counts. V gene TRBV6-5 combines with J gene TRBJ1-3; D is ambiguous. The CDR3 covers 11 residues. Trimming pared 4 bases from V and 9 bases from J, leaving 7 bases between. Germline V gene data show CDR1 as MNHEY and CDR2 as SVGAGI. The CDR3, as DNA: TGTGCCAGCAGTTCCCACGGCACCATATATTTT. Amino acids: CASSSHGTIYF.

This chain joins TRBV7-3 and TRBJ2-2, with a weak D call TRBD2 (7 bases). Trimming stripped 8 bases from V and 6 bases from J, with 22 bases between. The germline V gene has CDR1 SGHTA and CDR2 FQGTGA. The CDR3 sequence is 16 residues long. CDR3 residues: CASASWGAGGSGELFF. The CDR3 coding sequence is TGTGCCAGCGCCTCTTGGGGGGCCGGGGGGTCCGGGGAGCTGTTTTTT.

In this sample, this clone turned up a few times. The rearrangement joins TRBV28 to TRBJ2-1; TRBD2 matches at 9 bases. Trimming at V came to 8 bases and at J to 2 bases, leaving 4 bases not matched to a gene. This CDR3 contains 14 residues. The germline V gene encodes CDR1 MDHEN and CDR2 SYDVKM. CDR3 region: CASYERGAYNEQFF. The CDR3 bases are TGTGCCAGCTATGAGCGGGGGGCCTACAATGAGCAGTTCTTC.

The genes are TRBV6-5 and TRBJ1-1, with D possibly being TRBD1 (5 bases). Germline V gives CDR1 MNHEY, CDR2 SVGAGI. Deletions cut 4 bases from V and 6 bases from J, with 15 bases between. The CDR3 totals 14 residues. CDR3 bases: TGTGCCAGCAGTTTACAACCAGGGTCGGCTGAAGCTTTCTTT. Its protein product is CASSLQPGSAEAFF.

The chain joins TRBV5-8 to TRBJ2-5, with TRBD2 matching over 9 bases. CDR1 SGHTS and CDR2 YDEGEE come from the germline V gene. The length of the CDR3 is 14 residues. Trimming took 0 bases from V and 4 from J; bases not matched to a gene: 1. CDR3 amino acids: CASSLGSGGETQYF. The CDR3 nucleotides read TGTGCCAGCAGCTTGGGTAGCGGGGGAGAGACCCAGTACTTC.

The gene calls are TRBV28 and TRBJ2-1, with D perhaps matching TRBD2 (6 bases). CDR3 length: 15 amino acids. V was clipped by 6 bases and J by 0 bases, with 12 bases between them. Germline values: CDR1 MDHEN, CDR2 SYDVKM. CDR3 in amino acids: CASSPDGGSYNEQFF. The CDR3 DNA reads as TGTGCCAGCAGCCCAGACGGGGGCTCCTACAATGAGCAGTTCTTC.

The V gene is TRBV11-2, the J gene TRBJ2-7; 9 bases fit TRBD2. Germline values: CDR1 SGHAT, CDR2 FQNNGV. The CDR3 extends over 16 amino acids. Unmatched junction bases numbered 8, after V lost 2 bases and J lost 3 bases. The CDR3 protein is CASSLLQGLAFYEQYF. The CDR3 DNA sequence: TGTGCCAGCAGCTTATTACAGGGACTAGCATTCTACGAGCAGTACTTC. Variable domain in full (rest from reference TRBV11-2 and TRBJ2-7): EAGVAQSPRYKIIEKRQSVAFWCNPISGHATLYWYQQILGQGPKLLIQFQNNGVVDDSQLPKDRFSAERLKGVDSTLKIQPAKLEDSAVYLCASSLLQGLAFYEQYFGPGTRLTVT.

This clone was counted once. The chain couples TRBV5-1 to TRBJ2-5; 11 nucleotides line up with TRBD2. In germline, CDR1 is SGHRS, CDR2 YFSETQ. This CDR3 contains 18 residues. Trimming took 0 bases from V and 7 from J; bases not matched to a gene: 14. CDR3 sequence reads: CASSLVPPGLAAGGTQYF. The CDR3 region has the DNA TGCGCCAGCAGCTTGGTCCCTCCGGGACTAGCGGCCGGAGGGACCCAGTACTTC.

The V and J genes are TRBV7-2 and TRBJ1-3, with TRBD1 matching over 7 bases. The germline gives CDR1 SGHTA, CDR2 FQGNSA. Losses at the gene ends were 5 bases for V and 3 bases for J; bases not matched to a gene: 4. This CDR3 has 14 amino acids. Here the CDR3 DNA reads TGTGCCAGCAGCGGACGACAGGGTGGAAACACCATATATTTT. Translation: CASSGRQGGNTIYF.

V gene TRBV7-2 combines with J gene TRBJ2-5, with D uncertain. V gave up 4 bases and J gave up 0 bases, with 9 bases separating them. CDR3 length: 14 residues. Per the germline V gene, CDR1 is SGHTA and CDR2 is FQGNSA. CDR3 sequence reads: CASSWAANQETQYF. CDR3 nucleotides: TGTGCCAGCAGCTGGGCAGCAAACCAAGAGACCCAGTACTTC.

The V and J genes are TRBV5-4 and TRBJ1-2; maybe TRBD1 (6 bases). Germline V gene lookup returns CDR1 SGHNT and CDR2 YYREEE (reference sequence). V was trimmed by 4 bases and J by 7 bases, leaving 23 bases between them. The CDR3 is made up of 16 amino acids. The CDR3 nucleotides read TGTGCCAGCAGCCCCGGGACATCCTCCCAGGTTTTTGGCTACACCTTC. Its translation is CASSPGTSSQVFGYTF. Full variable domain (rest looked up from reference TRBV5-4 and TRBJ1-2): ETGVTQSPTHLIKTRGQQVTLRCSSQSGHNTVSWYQQALGQGPQFIFQYYREEENGRGNFPPRFSGLQFPNYSSELNVNALELDDSALYLCASSPGTSSQVFGYTFGSGTRLTVV.

The chain links TRBV7-2 to TRBJ2-2, with a tentative D call TRBD2 (6 bases). CDR1 SGHTA and CDR2 FQGNSA come from the germline V gene. The CDR3 extends over 15 amino acids. Trimming removed 5 bases at V and 3 bases at J, with 13 bases between. DNA for the CDR3: TGTGCCAGCAGCCTGGGACTCCCGGACACCGGGGAGCTGTTTTTT. It specifies CASSLGLPDTGELFF.

J is TRBJ2-3 and V is TRBV7-2; no firm D call. Per the germline V gene, CDR1 is SGHTA and CDR2 is FQGNSA. CDR3 length: 14 amino acids. The V gene lost 1 base and the J gene lost 2 bases, with 7 bases spanning the gap. CDR3 amino acids: CASSLGLNTDTQYF. The CDR3 coding sequence is TGTGCCAGCAGCTTAGGACTCAACACAGATACGCAGTATTTT.

This clone was seen a few times. V gene TRBV4-3 combines with J gene TRBJ1-6; D is unclear. V shed 0 bases and J shed 10 bases, with 16 bases lying between them. Per germline, CDR1 LGHNA and CDR2 YSLEER. CDR3 length: 16 amino acids. The CDR3 is CASSQELIGGRSPLHF. The CDR3 nucleotides read TGCGCCAGCAGCCAAGAGTTGATAGGTGGGCGATCACCCCTCCACTTT.

The chain couples TRBV6-5 to TRBJ2-1, with D hard to call. Germline V gene lookup returns CDR1 MNHEY and CDR2 SVGAGI. The CDR3 totals 14 residues. The V gene lost 5 bases and the J gene lost 5 bases, with 13 bases spanning the gap. CDR3 residues: CASSEIGVNNEQFF. For the CDR3, the DNA is TGTGCCAGCAGTGAAATCGGTGTTAACAATGAGCAGTTCTTC.

In its sample, this clone was seen a few times. The rearrangement uses TRBV11-1 and TRBJ2-1, with D possibly TRBD2 on 6 matching bases. CDR3 size: 14 residues. Trimming left V 4 bases short and J 9 bases short, with 16 bases between. Germline-derived CDR1 and CDR2 are SGHAT and FQDESV (reference sequence). DNA for the CDR3: TGTGCCAGCAGCTCCCCCGGGAAGGGAGGTGAGCAGTTCTTC. It specifies CASSSPGKGGEQFF.

This clone was observed once. This rearrangement joins TRBV28 to TRBJ1-4, with D perhaps matching TRBD1 (6 bases). Germline loops: CDR1 MDHEN, CDR2 SYDVKM. V lost 4 bases and J 8 bases, leaving 14 bases between the germline ends. This CDR3 spans 14 amino acids. CDR3 region: CASSYRQAREKLFF. DNA for the CDR3: TGTGCCAGCAGTTACCGACAGGCGAGGGAAAAACTGTTTTTT.